This TCR beta chain was retrieved from a study of CD8 T cells in ankylosing spondylitis. This clonotype was counted ten times or more. The antigen remains undetermined. The authors made TCR beta libraries by quantitative 5'-RACE with molecular barcodes. Via MiXCR, TCRdb re-called the 5' RACE reads, giving one row per CDR3 protein. The sample includes about 7,000 distinct CDR3 sequences, less than 3.5% of them seen just once. General study points: A motif of eight highly homologous TCR beta variants was seen as apparently characteristic of ankylosing spondylitis blood. Matched ankylosing spondylitis synovial fluid reportedly contained a significantly enriched population of disease-linked clones. In the blood and synovial fluid of reactive arthritis, some motif variants had been previously reported.

The CDR3 has 12 amino acids. The germline V gene encodes CDR1 SGDLS and CDR2 YYNGEE. V shed 3 bases and J shed 8 bases, with 11 bases lying between them. This chain joins TRBV9 and TRBJ1-1; possibly TRBD1 for D (6 bases). The TCR was taken from a female donor with ankylosing spondylitis or in good health (not recorded which). The sequencing sample was made of blood, either unsorted or a sorted T cell fraction (not recorded which). Here the CDR3 DNA reads TGTGCCAGCAGCGCCTCCGGGACAGAAGCTTTCTTT. Translated: CASSASGTEAFF. The entire variable domain, with the rest obtained from reference TRBV9 and TRBJ1-1, is as follows: DSGVTQTPKHLITATGQRVTLRCSPRSGDLSVYWYQQSLDQGLQFLIQYYNGEERAKGNILERFSAQQFPDLHSELNLSSLELGDSALYFCASSASGTEAFFGQGTRLTVV.